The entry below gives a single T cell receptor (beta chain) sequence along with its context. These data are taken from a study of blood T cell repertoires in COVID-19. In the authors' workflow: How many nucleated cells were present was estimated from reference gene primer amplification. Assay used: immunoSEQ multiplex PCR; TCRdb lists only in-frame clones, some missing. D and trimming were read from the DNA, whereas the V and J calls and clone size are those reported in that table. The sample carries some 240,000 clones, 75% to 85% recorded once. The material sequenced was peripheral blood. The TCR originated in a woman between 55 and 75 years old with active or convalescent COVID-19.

CDR3 residues: CASSPDRRRFF. As DNA, the CDR3 is TGTGCCAGCAGCCCCGACAGAAGGAGGTTTTTT. The chain has TRBV2 and TRBJ1-4; maybe TRBD1 (5 bases). The CDR3 totals 11 residues. Germline CDR1 SNHLY, CDR2 FYNNEI. Trimming left V 6 bases short and J 16 bases short, with 15 bases between.